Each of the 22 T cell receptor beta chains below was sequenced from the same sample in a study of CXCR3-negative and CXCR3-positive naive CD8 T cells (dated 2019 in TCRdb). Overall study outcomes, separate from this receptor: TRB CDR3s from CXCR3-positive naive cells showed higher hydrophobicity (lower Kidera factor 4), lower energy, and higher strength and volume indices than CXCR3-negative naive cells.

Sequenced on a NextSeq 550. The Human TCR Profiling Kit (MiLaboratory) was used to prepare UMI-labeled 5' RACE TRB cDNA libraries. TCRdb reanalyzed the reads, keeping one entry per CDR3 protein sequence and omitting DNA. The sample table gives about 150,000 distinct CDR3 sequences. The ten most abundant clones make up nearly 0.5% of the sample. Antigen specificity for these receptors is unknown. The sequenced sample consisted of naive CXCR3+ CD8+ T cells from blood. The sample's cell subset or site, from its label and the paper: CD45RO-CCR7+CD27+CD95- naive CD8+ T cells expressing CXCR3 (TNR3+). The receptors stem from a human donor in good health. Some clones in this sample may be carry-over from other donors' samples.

CDR3 residues: CASSQIEGSVPDTQYF. This chain connects TRBV4-2 to TRBJ2-3; the TRBD2 assignment by TCRdb is unverifiable without DNA. The CDR3 runs to 16 residues. Germline V gene lookup returns CDR1 LGHNA and CDR2 YNFKEQ.

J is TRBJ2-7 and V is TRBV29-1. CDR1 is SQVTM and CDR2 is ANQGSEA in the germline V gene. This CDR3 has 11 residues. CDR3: CSVEVMAEQYF.

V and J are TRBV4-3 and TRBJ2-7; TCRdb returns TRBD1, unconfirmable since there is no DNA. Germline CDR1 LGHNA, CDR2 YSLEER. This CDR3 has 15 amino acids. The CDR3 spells CASSQEPGNTYEQYF.

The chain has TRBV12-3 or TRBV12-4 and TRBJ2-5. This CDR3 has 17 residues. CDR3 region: CASSDHLRALTQETQYF.

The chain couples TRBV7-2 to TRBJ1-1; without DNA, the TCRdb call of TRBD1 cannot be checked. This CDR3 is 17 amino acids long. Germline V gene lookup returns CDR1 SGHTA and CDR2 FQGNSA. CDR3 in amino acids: CASSQGATGRGNTEAFF.

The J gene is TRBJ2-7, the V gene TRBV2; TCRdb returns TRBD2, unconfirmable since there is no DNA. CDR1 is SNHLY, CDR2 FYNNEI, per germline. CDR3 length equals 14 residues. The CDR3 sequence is CASSVGSGTYEQYF.

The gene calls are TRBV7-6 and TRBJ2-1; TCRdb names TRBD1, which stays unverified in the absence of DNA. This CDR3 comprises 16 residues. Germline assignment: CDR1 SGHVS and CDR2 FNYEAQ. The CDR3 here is CATSAGTTGSYNEQFF.

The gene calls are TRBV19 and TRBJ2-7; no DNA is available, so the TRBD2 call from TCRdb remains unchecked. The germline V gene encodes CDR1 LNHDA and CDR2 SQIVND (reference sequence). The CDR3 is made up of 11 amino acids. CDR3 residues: CASMAGYEQYF.

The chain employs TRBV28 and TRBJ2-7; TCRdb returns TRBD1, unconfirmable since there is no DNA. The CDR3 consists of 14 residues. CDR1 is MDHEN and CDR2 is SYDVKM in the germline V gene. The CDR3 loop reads CASSPRVSAYEQYF.

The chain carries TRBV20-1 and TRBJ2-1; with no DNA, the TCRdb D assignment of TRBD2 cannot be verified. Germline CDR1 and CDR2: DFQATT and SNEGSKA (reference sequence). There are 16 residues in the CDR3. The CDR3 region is CSASPTSGSSYNEQFF.

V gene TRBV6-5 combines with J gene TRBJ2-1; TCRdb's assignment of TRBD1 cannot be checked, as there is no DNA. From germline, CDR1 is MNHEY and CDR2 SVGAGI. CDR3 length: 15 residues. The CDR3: CASSLFTGGYNEQFF.

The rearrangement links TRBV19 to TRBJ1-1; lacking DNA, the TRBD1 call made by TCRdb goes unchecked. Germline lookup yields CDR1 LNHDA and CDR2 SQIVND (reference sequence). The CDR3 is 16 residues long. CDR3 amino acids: CASSLMTDSIGTEAFF.

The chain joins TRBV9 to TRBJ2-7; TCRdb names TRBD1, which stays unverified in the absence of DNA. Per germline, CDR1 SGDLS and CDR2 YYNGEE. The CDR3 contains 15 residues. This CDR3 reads CASSVGGTGVYEQYF.

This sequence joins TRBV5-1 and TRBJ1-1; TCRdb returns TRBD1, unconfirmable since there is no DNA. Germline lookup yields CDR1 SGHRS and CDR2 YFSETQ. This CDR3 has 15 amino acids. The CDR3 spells CASSPSVTGGTEAFF.

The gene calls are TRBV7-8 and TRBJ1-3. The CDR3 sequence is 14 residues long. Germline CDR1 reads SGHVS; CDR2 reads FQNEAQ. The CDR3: CASSLGTTGNTIYF.

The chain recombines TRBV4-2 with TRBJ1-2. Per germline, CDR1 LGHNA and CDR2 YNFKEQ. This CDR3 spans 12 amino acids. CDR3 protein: CASSQGLEGYTF.

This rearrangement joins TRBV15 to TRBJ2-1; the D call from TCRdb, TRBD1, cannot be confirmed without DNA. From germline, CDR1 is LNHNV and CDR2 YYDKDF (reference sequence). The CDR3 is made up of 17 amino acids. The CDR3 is CATRPGQSQSSYNEQFF.

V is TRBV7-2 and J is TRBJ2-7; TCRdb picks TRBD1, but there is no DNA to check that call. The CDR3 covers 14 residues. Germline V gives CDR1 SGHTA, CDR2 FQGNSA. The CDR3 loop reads CASSFSRGSYEQYF.

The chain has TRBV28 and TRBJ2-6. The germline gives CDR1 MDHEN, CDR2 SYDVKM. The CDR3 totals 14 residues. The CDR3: CASATPGGANVLTF.

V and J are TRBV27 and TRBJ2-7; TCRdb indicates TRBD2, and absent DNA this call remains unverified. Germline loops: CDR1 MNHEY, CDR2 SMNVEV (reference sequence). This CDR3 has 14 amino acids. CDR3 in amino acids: CASSSLLVGYEQYF.

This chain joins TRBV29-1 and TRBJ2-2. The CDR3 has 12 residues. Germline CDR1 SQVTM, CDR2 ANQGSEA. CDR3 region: CSVVKNTGELFF.

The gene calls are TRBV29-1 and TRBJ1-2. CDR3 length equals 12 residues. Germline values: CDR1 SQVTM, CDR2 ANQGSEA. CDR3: CSVEGVNYGYTF.